The sequence of this T cell receptor beta chain was determined in a study of vaccination effects on CD4 cells after COVID-19. Within the ViraFEST assay, antigen-specific CD4+ T cells underwent expansion with viral peptide pools prior to sequencing. Following an approximately 11-day culture, CD4+ T cells were purified. Participants each got two BNT162b2 or mRNA-1273 vaccine doses. Comments on this clone: What it binds is not known.

Assay used: immunoSEQ multiplex PCR; TCRdb lists only in-frame clones, some missing. This table has tens of thousands of clones, 76% appearing once. Material: CD4+ T cells from PBMCs cultured with HCoV-OC43 spike peptides, obtained after COVID-19 vaccination. The subset: HCoV-OC43 spike overlapping peptide pool stimulation. The source of this sequence is a human donor who received a COVID-19 vaccine.

CDR3 amino acids: CATSDPQGVGETQYF. The CDR3 DNA is TGTGCCACCAGTGATCCACAGGGGGTAGGAGAGACCCAGTACTTC. V is TRBV24-1 and J is TRBJ2-5; 8 bases fit TRBD1. Germline V CDR1 and CDR2: KGHDR, SFDVKD. This CDR3 has 15 amino acids. V lost 3 bases and J lost 4; bases outside the gene matches: 6.